This passage covers 21 T cell receptor beta chains from one sample sequenced in a study of T cell responses to AZD1222 COVID-19 vaccine. Using immunoSEQ multiplex PCR, the repertoire was profiled, and TCRdb retains in-frame clones only, with some absent. The table shows over 140,000 clones, with roughly 92% occurring only once. The specimen comprised peripheral blood, sampled on day 0 of AZD1222 vaccination. These receptors all come from an adult in good health.

This chain connects TRBV11-3 to TRBJ2-2; TRBD2 agrees at 9 bases. Germline CDR1 reads SGHNT; CDR2 reads YENEEA. The CDR3 is 16 amino acids. Trimming removed 5 bases from V and 5 bases from J; junction bases left unmatched: 9. CDR3 sequence (DNA): TGTGCCAGCAGCCCCGGGGTAGCGGGAGTTACCGGGGAGCTGTTTTTT. It translates to CASSPGVAGVTGELFF. Full variable domain (outside the CDR3, taken from reference TRBV11-3 and TRBJ2-2): EAGVVQSPRYKIIEKKQPVAFWCNPISGHNTLYWYLQNLGQGPELLIRYENEEAVDDSQLPKDRFSAERLKGVDSTLKIQPAELGDSAVYLCASSPGVAGVTGELFFGEGSRLTVL.

The chain has TRBV29-1 and TRBJ1-2; D perhaps matches TRBD1 (6 bases). The CDR3 spans 13 residues. Germline V lookup: CDR1 SQVTM, CDR2 ANQGSEA. V lost 7 bases to trimming and J lost 0 bases, with 12 bases between them. As DNA, the CDR3 is TGCAGCGGGTACAGGGAAGCTAACTATGGCTACACCTTC. Translated, it gives CSGYREANYGYTF. Looking up the rest from reference TRBV29-1 and TRBJ1-2 gives the full variable domain: SAVISQKPSRDICQRGTSLTIQCQVDSQVTMMFWYRQQPGQSLTLIATANQGSEATYESGFVIDKFPISRPNLTFSTLTVSNMSPEDSSIYLCSGYREANYGYTFGSGTRLTVV.

This clone has just one count. This chain connects TRBV6-5 to TRBJ2-1; D ambiguous. The CDR3 is made up of 11 amino acids. Germline V gives CDR1 MNHEY, CDR2 SVGAGI. The V end was cut by 6 bases, the J end by 7 bases, with 7 bases between. CDR3 amino acids: CASSRLNEQFF. CDR3 coding DNA: TGTGCCAGCAGCCGACTGAATGAGCAGTTCTTC.

The chain links TRBV5-1 to TRBJ2-1; TRBD1 matches 9 bases. Per the germline V gene, CDR1 is SGHRS and CDR2 is YFSETQ. The CDR3 extends over 15 amino acids. With 4 bases clipped from V and 5 bases from J, the junction kept 7 bases outside the gene matches. The CDR3 reads CASSGTGTGNNEQFF. The DNA of the CDR3 is TGCGCCAGCAGCGGGACCGGGACAGGGAACAATGAGCAGTTCTTC.

The chain combines TRBV18 with TRBJ2-2; TRBD1 aligns across 9 bases. Germline V gene lookup returns CDR1 KGHSH and CDR2 LQKENI. The CDR3 totals 15 residues. Trimming took 3 bases from V and 5 from J; bases not matched to a gene: 4. CDR3: CASSPGQGKTGELFF. CDR3 coding DNA: TGTGCCAGCTCACCCGGACAGGGGAAAACCGGGGAGCTGTTTTTT.

The chain recombines TRBV5-5 with TRBJ1-3, with a weak D call TRBD1 (5 bases). The CDR3 length is 15 residues. Germline V gene data show CDR1 as SGHKS and CDR2 as YYEKEE (reference sequence). The V and J ends lost 4 bases and 0 bases respectively, with 11 bases between them. For the CDR3, the DNA is TGTGCCAGCAGCCCCCAGACAGCCTCTGGAAACACCATATATTTT. It is translated as CASSPQTASGNTIYF.

This clone was picked up one time. The V call is TRBV4-1, the J call TRBJ2-7; no clear D. This CDR3 spans 20 amino acids. Germline V lookup: CDR1 MGHRA, CDR2 YSYEKL. Trimming pared 6 bases from V and 5 bases from J, leaving 35 bases between. CDR3 loop: CASRSLALLTLRPAFDEQYF. CDR3 coding DNA: TGCGCCAGCAGGTCGCTGGCTCTTCTAACCCTTCGGCCGGCGTTCGACGAGCAGTACTTC.

The J gene is TRBJ2-5, the V gene TRBV3-1 (or the pseudogene TRBV3-2), with D perhaps assigned TRBD1 or TRBD2 (5 bases each). With 4 bases removed from V and 2 bases from J, the gap between germline ends came to 14 bases. The V gene's germline CDR1 is LGHDT and CDR2 YNNKEL (reference sequence). The CDR3 spans 15 residues. The CDR3 loop reads CASSPGTKRQETQYF. Here the CDR3 DNA reads TGTGCCAGCAGCCCAGGGACCAAACGACAAGAGACCCAGTACTTC.

The chain uses TRBV27 and TRBJ2-6; D gene uncertain. V lost 2 bases to trimming and J lost 0 bases, with 2 bases between them. Germline V gene sequence: CDR1 MNHEY, CDR2 SMNVEV (reference sequence). This CDR3 has 14 residues. The CDR3 region is CASSLSSGANVLTF. The CDR3 DNA reads TGTGCCAGCAGTTTAAGCTCTGGGGCCAACGTCCTGACTTTC.

The V and J genes are TRBV29-1 and TRBJ2-3; the D gene is possibly TRBD1 (6 bases). V lost 5 bases and J lost 3, with 15 bases in between. The CDR3 spans 14 residues. Per germline, CDR1 SQVTM and CDR2 ANQGSEA. CDR3 sequence (DNA): TGCAGCGTTAATACAGGGAGCTCGACAGATACGCAGTATTTT. Its protein product is CSVNTGSSTDTQYF.

The count of this clone is one. J is TRBJ2-3 and V is TRBV7-2; D possibly matches TRBD1 or TRBD2 (5 bases each). With 8 bases removed from V and 1 base from J, the gap between germline ends came to 13 bases. This CDR3 spans 14 amino acids. CDR1 and CDR2 from the germline V gene are SGHTA and FQGNSA. Here the CDR3 reads CASRPGRRTDTQYF. The CDR3 DNA follows: TGTGCCAGCCGCCCGGGACGGCGCACAGATACGCAGTATTTT.

The sample holds one count of this clone. The chain uses TRBV24-1 and TRBJ2-5; D not resolved. The V end was cut by 1 base, the J end by 5 bases, with 7 bases between. Per germline, CDR1 KGHDR and CDR2 SFDVKD. The CDR3 contains 13 residues. CDR3 DNA sequence: TGTGCCACCAGTGATTTCAGTAAGGAGACCCAGTACTTC. Protein sequence: CATSDFSKETQYF.

This sequence joins TRBV2 and TRBJ1-6; no clear D. V lost 8 bases and J lost 10, with 3 bases in between. The CDR3 spans 9 residues. CDR1 and CDR2 (germline): SNHLY, FYNNEI. CDR3 residues: CASGSPLHF. As DNA, the CDR3 is TGTGCCAGCGGCTCACCCCTCCACTTT.

The chain has TRBV24-1 and TRBJ1-5; D is perhaps TRBD1 (5 bases). The CDR3 runs 14 residues. V dropped 0 bases and J dropped 9 bases, with 11 bases sitting between them. Germline assignment: CDR1 KGHDR and CDR2 SFDVKD. The DNA for the CDR3 is TGTGCCACCAGTGATTTGCAATTTAGGGGGCCCCAGCATTTT. Translated: CATSDLQFRGPQHF.

In this sample, this clone turned up once. The chain combines TRBV4-1 with TRBJ2-7, with D maybe TRBD1 (5 bases). This CDR3 has 15 amino acids. Germline lookup yields CDR1 MGHRA and CDR2 YSYEKL. V lost 4 bases and J lost 4, with 17 bases in between. This CDR3 reads CASSPTQGYGYEQYF. CDR3 in DNA: TGCGCCAGCAGCCCTACTCAGGGTTACGGTTACGAGCAGTACTTC.

The chain employs TRBV24-1 and TRBJ2-2; the D is unclear. Trimming removed 0 bases at V and 6 bases at J, with 10 bases between. Germline V gene lookup returns CDR1 KGHDR and CDR2 SFDVKD. The CDR3 runs 15 residues. CDR3 DNA: TGTGCCACCAGTGATTTGGGACGGGCGGCCGGGGAGCTGTTTTTT. Protein sequence: CATSDLGRAAGELFF.

CDR3 sequence (DNA): TGTGCCAGCAGCCAAGATCTGGCAGGGGGACCCTACGAGCAGTACTTC. It is translated as CASSQDLAGGPYEQYF. This chain connects TRBV4-2 to TRBJ2-7, with 7 bases lining up with TRBD1. CDR1 and CDR2 from the germline V gene are LGHNA and YNFKEQ. The CDR3 spans 16 residues. V lost 0 bases to trimming and J lost 2 bases; unmatched junction nucleotides: 7.

CDR3 residues: CASSPSTGGHYEQYF. The DNA of the CDR3 is TGTGCCAGCTCACCATCTACGGGGGGACACTACGAGCAGTACTTC. The gene calls are TRBV18 and TRBJ2-7, with a tentative D call TRBD2 (7 bases). Between the trimmed V and J ends, which lost 2 bases and 3 bases, there was a span of 14 bases. Germline V CDR1 and CDR2: KGHSH, LQKENI. The CDR3 is 15 residues long.

The chain is built from TRBV5-1 and TRBJ2-1, with D tentatively TRBD1 (6 bases). The CDR3 has 15 residues. Germline V CDR1 and CDR2: SGHRS, YFSETQ. V lost 0 bases, J lost 3 bases, and 10 bases lay in between. The CDR3: CASSLAGDNYNEQFF. In nucleotides, the CDR3 is TGCGCCAGCAGCTTGGCAGGGGATAACTACAATGAGCAGTTCTTC.

V usage is TRBV6-2 or TRBV6-3 and J usage is TRBJ2-1; tentative D call: TRBD2 (5 bases). CDR1 is MNHEY, CDR2 SVGEGT, per germline. Trimming removed 2 bases from V and 8 bases from J, with 13 bases in between. This CDR3 is built from 14 residues. In DNA, the CDR3 is TGTGCCAGCAGTTACGCCGGACTTGTTGATGAGCAGTTCTTC. Amino acids: CASSYAGLVDEQFF.

This clone has a single count. V usage is TRBV7-2 and J usage is TRBJ1-2; 7 bases are shared with TRBD1. The CDR3 runs to 14 residues. Per germline, CDR1 SGHTA and CDR2 FQGNSA. J gave up 2 bases and V 4 bases, and 4 bases lay outside the gene matches. CDR3 sequence: CASSSGQENYGYTF. In DNA form, the CDR3 reads TGTGCCAGCAGCTCAGGACAGGAGAACTATGGCTACACCTTC.